The text below deals with one T cell receptor (beta chain). Its antigen is as yet unknown. CDR1 LNHDA and CDR2 SQIVND come from the germline V gene (reference sequence). CDR3 length equals 13 residues. V lost 9 bases and J 7 bases, leaving 16 bases between the germline ends. This sample is part of a study of T cell responses to AZD1222 COVID-19 vaccine. Study-level information: Second-dose recipients at about 4 or about 12 weeks were treated as one pooled group.

Study findings and constraints: There were mostly white British donors and more females than males, and clonal diversity was possibly underestimated. Baseline seropositivity characterized only a handful of AZD1222 recipients. Within unmutated variant regions lay the reported targets of nearly half of spike-specific TCRs.

Profiling relied on immunoSEQ multiplex PCR, and the TCRdb table lists in-frame clones only, not all of them. The table has roughly 170,000 clones, just over 90% seen once. This sequence was found in an adult in good health. The chain combines TRBV19 with TRBJ1-5; D remains ambiguous. Here the sequenced sample was peripheral blood, taken on day 0 of AZD1222 vaccination. The CDR3 nucleotides are TGTGCCAGCTATGCCCGGGCCGGACAGCCCCAGCATTTT. It codes for CASYARAGQPQHF.